This T cell receptor beta chain comes out of a study of blood T cell repertoires in COVID-19. On the study more broadly: Whether acute or convalescent, the COVID-19 samples came from the United States, Italy and Spain. T cells, B-cell-depleted T cells, or PBMCs provided the cDNA or gDNA that served as material.

Seattle cases were enrolled at active infection and followed longitudinally. Germline V gives CDR1 SGDLS, CDR2 YYNGEE. The germline V and J ends were trimmed by 3 bases and 7 bases, with 17 bases remaining between them. This CDR3 has 14 amino acids. As processed by the authors: It was from reference gene primer amplification that nucleated cell counts were estimated. The repertoire was sequenced with immunoSEQ multiplex PCR; TCRdb's copy has only in-frame clones and lacks some. Clone size and the V and J calls come from that table; the DNA yielded D and trimming. The table lists roughly 390,000 clones, about 89% of them singletons, with 10% in the top ten.

Sequencing was performed on peripheral blood. This receptor was identified in a woman aged 25-40 years with COVID-19, enrolled during active disease. The chain joins TRBV9 to TRBJ2-7, with D possibly matching TRBD2 (6 bases). CDR3 sequence (DNA): TGTGCCAGCAGCGCCGTTCCGGAGGGTGAGGAGCAGTACTTC. As protein: CASSAVPEGEEQYF.